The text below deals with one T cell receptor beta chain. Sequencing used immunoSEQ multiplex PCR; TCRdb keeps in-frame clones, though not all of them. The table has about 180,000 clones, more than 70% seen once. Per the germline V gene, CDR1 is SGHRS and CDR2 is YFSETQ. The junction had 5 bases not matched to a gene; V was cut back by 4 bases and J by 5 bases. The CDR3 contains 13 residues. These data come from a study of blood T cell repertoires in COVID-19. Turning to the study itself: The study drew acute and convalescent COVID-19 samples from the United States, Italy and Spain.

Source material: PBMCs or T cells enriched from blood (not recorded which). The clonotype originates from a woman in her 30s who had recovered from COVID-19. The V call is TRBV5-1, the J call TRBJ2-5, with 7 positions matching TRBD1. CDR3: CASSLDRIETQYF. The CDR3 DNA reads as TGCGCCAGCAGCCTGGACAGGATTGAGACCCAGTACTTC.